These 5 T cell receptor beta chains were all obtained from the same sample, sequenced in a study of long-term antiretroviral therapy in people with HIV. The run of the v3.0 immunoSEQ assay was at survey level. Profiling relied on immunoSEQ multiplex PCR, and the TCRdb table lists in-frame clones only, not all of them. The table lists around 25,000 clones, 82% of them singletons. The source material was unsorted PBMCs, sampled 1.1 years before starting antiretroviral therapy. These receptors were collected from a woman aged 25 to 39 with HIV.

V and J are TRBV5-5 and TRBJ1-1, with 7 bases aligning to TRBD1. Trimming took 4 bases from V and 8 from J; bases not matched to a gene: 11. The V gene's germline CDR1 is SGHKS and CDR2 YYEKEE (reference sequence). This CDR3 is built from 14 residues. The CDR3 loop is CASSQGGGSTEAFF. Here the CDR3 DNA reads TGTGCCAGCAGCCAAGGGGGCGGTAGTACCGAAGCTTTCTTT.

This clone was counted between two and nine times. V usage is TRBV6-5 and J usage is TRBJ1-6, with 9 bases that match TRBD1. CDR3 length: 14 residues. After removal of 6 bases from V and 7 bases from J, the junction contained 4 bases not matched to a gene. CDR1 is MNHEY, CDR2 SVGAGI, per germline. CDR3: CASRSTGGNSPLHF. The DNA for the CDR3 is TGTGCCAGCAGATCAACAGGGGGCAATTCACCCCTCCACTTT.

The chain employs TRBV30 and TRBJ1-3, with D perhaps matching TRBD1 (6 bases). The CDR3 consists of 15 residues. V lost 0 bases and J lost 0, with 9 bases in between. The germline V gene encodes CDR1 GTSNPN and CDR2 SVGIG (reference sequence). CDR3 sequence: CAWSVGGGSGNTIYF. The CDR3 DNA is TGTGCCTGGAGTGTTGGAGGGGGCTCTGGAAACACCATATATTTT.

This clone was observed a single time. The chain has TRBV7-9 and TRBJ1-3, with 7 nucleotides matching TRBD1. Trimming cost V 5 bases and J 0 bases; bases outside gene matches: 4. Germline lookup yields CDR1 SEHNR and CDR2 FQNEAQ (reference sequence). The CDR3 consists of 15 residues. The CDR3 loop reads CASSPRTGSGNTIYF. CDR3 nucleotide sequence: TGTGCCAGCAGCCCACGGACAGGCTCTGGAAACACCATATATTTT.

The DNA for the CDR3 is TGTGCCAGCAGTTACTCAGTTGGACTAGGCTCCTACGAGCAGTACTTC. It specifies CASSYSVGLGSYEQYF. The gene calls are TRBV6-6 and TRBJ2-7, with TRBD2 matching 7 bases. CDR1 and CDR2 (germline): MNHNY, SVGAGI (reference sequence). V lost 0 bases to trimming and J lost 0 bases; unmatched junction nucleotides: 5. The CDR3 contains 16 residues.